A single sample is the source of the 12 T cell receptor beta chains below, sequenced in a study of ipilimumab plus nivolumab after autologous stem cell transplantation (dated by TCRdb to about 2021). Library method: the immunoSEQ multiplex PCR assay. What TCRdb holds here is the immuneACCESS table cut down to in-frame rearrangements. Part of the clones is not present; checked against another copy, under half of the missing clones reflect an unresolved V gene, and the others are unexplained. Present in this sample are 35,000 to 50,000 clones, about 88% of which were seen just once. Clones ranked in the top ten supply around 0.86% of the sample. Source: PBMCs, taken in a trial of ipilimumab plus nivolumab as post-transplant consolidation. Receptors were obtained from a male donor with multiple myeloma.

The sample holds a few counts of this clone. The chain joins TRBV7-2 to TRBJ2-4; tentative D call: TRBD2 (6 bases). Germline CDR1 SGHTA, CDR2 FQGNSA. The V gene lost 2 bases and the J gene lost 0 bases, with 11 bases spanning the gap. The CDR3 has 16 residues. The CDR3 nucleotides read TGTGCCAGCAGCTTAACGGGGGTTCTAGCCAAAAACATTCAGTACTTC. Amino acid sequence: CASSLTGVLAKNIQYF.

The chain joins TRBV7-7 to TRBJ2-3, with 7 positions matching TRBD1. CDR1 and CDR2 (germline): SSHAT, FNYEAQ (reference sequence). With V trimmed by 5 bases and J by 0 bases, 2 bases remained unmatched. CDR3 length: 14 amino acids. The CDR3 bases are TGTGCCAGCAGCCAGACAGGGAGCACAGATACGCAGTATTTT. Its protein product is CASSQTGSTDTQYF.

This chain's CDR3 is CASSRLSGSVGADTQYF. CDR3 sequence (DNA): TGTGCCAGCAGCCGCCTTAGCGGGAGCGTAGGCGCAGATACGCAGTATTTT. This chain joins TRBV4-2 and TRBJ2-3; 9 bases line up with TRBD2. The V segment lost 4 bases and the J segment 4 bases; nucleotides outside the gene matches: 12. This CDR3 is built from 17 residues. Germline CDR1 is LGHNA and CDR2 is YNFKEQ.

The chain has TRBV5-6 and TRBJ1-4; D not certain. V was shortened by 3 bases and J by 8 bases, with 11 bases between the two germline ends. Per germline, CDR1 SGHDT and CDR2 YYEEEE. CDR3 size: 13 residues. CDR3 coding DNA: TGTGCCAGCAGCTCCCCCGTCAGGGAAAAACTGTTTTTT. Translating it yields CASSSPVREKLFF.

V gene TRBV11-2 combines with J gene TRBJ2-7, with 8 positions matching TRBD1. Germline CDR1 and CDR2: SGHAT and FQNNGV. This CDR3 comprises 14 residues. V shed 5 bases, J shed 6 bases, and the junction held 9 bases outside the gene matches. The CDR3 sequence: CASSQRTGYSEQYF. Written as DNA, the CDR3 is TGTGCCAGCAGCCAACGGACAGGGTATTCCGAGCAGTACTTC.

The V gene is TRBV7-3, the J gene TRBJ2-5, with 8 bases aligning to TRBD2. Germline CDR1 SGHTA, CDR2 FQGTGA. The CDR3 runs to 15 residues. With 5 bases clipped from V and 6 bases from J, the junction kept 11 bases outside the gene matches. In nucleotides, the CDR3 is TGTGCCAGCAGCCGTTCTGGAGCGGGGGAAAAGACCCAGTACTTC. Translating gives CASSRSGAGEKTQYF.

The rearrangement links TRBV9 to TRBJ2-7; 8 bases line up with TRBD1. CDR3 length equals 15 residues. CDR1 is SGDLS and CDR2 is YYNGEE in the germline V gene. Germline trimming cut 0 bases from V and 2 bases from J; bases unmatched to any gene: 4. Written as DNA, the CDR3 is TGTGCCAGCAGCGTAGGGGACAGGACAACCTACGAGCAGTACTTC. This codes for CASSVGDRTTYEQYF.

In DNA, the CDR3 is TGTGCCAGCGGGGAACAGGGGAAGAGAGAGACCCAGTACTTC. Amino acids: CASGEQGKRETQYF. V usage is TRBV2 and J usage is TRBJ2-5; 7 nucleotides line up with TRBD1. Germline V gives CDR1 SNHLY, CDR2 FYNNEI. J gave up 4 bases and V 8 bases, and 10 bases lay outside the gene matches. The CDR3 spans 14 residues.

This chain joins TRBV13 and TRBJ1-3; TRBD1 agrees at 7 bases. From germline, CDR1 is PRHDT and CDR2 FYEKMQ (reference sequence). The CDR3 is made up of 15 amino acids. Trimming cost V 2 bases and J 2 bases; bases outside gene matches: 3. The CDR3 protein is CASSLNDRAGNTIYF. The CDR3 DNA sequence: TGTGCCAGCAGCTTAAATGACAGGGCTGGAAACACCATATATTTT.

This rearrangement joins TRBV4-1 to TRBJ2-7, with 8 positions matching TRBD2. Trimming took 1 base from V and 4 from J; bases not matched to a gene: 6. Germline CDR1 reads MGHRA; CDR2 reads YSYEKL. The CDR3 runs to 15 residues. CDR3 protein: CASSQVGSGSYEQYF. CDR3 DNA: TGCGCCAGCAGCCAAGTGGGAAGCGGGAGTTACGAGCAGTACTTC.

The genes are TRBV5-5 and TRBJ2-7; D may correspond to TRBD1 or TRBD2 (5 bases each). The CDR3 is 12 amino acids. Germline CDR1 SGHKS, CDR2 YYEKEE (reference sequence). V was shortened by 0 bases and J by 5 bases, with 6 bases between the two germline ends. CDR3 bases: TGTGCCAGCAGCTTGGGGGACGACGAGCAGTACTTC. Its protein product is CASSLGDDEQYF.

The DNA of the CDR3 is TGCGCCAGCAGCCAGGGTGCCGGCAGGGCGGCCGAGCAGTACTTC. This gives the protein CASSQGAGRAAEQYF. This chain uses TRBV4-1 with TRBJ2-7; D perhaps matches TRBD1 (5 bases). In germline, CDR1 is MGHRA, CDR2 YSYEKL. The CDR3 has 15 residues. V gave up 3 bases and J gave up 6 bases, with 18 bases separating them.